This TCR beta chain emerged from a study of memory CD4+ T cells and cytomegalovirus serostatus. TCRdb's copy holds only in-frame clones and misses some; the assay was immunoSEQ multiplex PCR. The sample lists 75,000 to 90,000 clones, about 85% occurring once. Germline V gene data show CDR1 as SGHTA and CDR2 as FQGTGA. The germline V and J ends were trimmed by 5 bases and 1 base, with 8 bases remaining between them. The CDR3 extends over 13 amino acids. This clone has just a few counts. The sort gate was single viable CD3+CD4+CD8-CD45RO+ cells for memory CD4+ T cells. The chain links TRBV7-3 to TRBJ1-1; maybe TRBD1 (5 bases). Sequencing input: memory CD4+ T cells from blood. The receptor was derived from an adult in good health and CMV-seronegative. CDR3 region: CASSQQENTEAFF. The CDR3 region has the DNA TGTGCCAGCAGCCAACAGGAGAACACTGAAGCTTTCTTT.